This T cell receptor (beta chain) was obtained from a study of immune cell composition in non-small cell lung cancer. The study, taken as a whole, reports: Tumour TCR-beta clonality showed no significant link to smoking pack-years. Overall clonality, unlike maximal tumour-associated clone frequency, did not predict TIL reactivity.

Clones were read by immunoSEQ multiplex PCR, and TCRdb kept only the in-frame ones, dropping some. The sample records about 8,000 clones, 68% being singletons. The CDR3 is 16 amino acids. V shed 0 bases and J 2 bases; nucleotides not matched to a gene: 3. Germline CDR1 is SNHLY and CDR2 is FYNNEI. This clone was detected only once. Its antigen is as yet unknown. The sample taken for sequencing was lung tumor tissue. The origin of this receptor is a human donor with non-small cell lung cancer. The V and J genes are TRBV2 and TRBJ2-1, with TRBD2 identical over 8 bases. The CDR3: CASSEARRGAYNEQFF. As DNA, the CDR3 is TGTGCCAGCAGTGAAGCCCGGCGGGGGGCCTACAATGAGCAGTTCTTC.